A selection of T cell receptor beta chains follows, all from one sample in a study of blood T cells in healthy people across ages. TCRdb passed the 5' RACE reads through MiXCR, listing each CDR3 protein once. The data show 1.2 million to 1.5 million distinct CDR3 sequences, around 59% seen once. Sample: blood. These receptor sequences come from a man between 18 and 35 years old in good health. The CDR3 runs from the conserved cysteine through the conserved F or W. Fields, in order: V gene, CDR3 length, J gene, CDR3 protein.

>TRBV18|18|TRBJ1-4
CASSPLGTMGMGNEKLFF
>TRBV27|16|TRBJ1-2
CASSPYRAISIYGYTF
>TRBV12-3/TRBV12-4|16|TRBJ2-1
CASSRPWTGVSNEQFF
>TRBV9|16|TRBJ2-7
CASSVGGLAATYEQYF
>TRBV4-2|15|TRBJ2-1
CASSQGRADYNEQFF
>TRBV20-1|14|-
CSARVGQGPYEQYF
>TRBV4-2|15|TRBJ2-1
CASSPAGNSYNEQFF
>TRBV6-5|16|TRBJ2-1
CASSSRRTSGRDEQFF
>TRBV4-2|15|TRBJ1-1
CASSPSRQGGTEAFF
>TRBV2|14|TRBJ1-5
CASSVRTGDQPQHF
>TRBV29-1|15|TRBJ2-1
CSVEDDRVGWNERFF
>TRBV7-2|15|TRBJ2-7
CASSYVSDNSYEQYF
>TRBV2|13|TRBJ1-1
CASRGEGMAEAFF
>TRBV15|14|TRBJ1-2
CATSSQGPEYGYTF
>TRBV6-6|17|TRBJ2-1
CASTQGGRVGGYNEQFF
>TRBV3-1|15|TRBJ2-5
CASSPDRGGKETQYF
>TRBV7-6|13|TRBJ1-2
CASSLWGRTGYTF
>TRBV27|12|TRBJ1-2
CATQGANYGYTF